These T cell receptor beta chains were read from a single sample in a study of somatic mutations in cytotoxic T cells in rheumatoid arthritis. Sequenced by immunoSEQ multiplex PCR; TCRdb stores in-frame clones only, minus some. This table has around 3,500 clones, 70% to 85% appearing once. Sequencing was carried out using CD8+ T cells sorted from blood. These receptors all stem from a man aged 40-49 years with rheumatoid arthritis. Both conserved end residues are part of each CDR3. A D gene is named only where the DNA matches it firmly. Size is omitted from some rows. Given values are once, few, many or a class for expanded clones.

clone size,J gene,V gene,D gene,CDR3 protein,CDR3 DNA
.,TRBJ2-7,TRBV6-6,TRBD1,CASSRRQGEGEQYF,TGTGCCAGCAGCCGAAGACAGGGGGAGGGCGAGCAGTACTTC
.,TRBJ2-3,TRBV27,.,CASSLAPQLAESTDTQYF,TGTGCCAGCAGTTTAGCCCCCCAGTTGGCGGAGAGCACAGATACGCAGTATTTT
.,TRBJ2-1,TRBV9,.,CASSVDGVLNEQFF,TGTGCCAGCAGCGTAGACGGGGTATTGAATGAGCAGTTCTTC
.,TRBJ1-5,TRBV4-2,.,CASSQESLGRQPQHF,TGTGCCAGCAGCCAAGAAAGTCTGGGGAGGCAGCCCCAGCATTTT
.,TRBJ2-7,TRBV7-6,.,CASSLGLAVHEQYF,TGTGCCAGCAGCTTAGGCCTAGCTGTCCACGAGCAGTACTTC
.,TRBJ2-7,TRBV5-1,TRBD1,CASSGPPGQALGQYF,TGCGCCAGCAGCGGACCACCGGGACAGGCGCTGGGGCAGTACTTC
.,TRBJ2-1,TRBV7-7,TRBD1,CASSAGQASIEQFF,TGTGCTAGCAGCGCCGGACAGGCGAGCATTGAGCAGTTCTTC
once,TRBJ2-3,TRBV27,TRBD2,CASSPRPFPLAGATDTQYF,TGTGCCAGCAGTCCCAGGCCGTTCCCGCTAGCGGGAGCTACAGATACGCAGTATTTT
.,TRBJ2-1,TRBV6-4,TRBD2,CASSATSGSLNEQFF,TGTGCCAGCAGTGCTACTAGCGGGAGTTTGAATGAGCAGTTCTTC
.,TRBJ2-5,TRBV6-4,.,CASSITDQETQYF,TGTGCCAGTTCAATAACTGACCAAGAGACCCAGTACTTC
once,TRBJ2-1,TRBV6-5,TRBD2,CASRAGTSLYNEQFF,TGTGCCAGCAGAGCCGGGACTAGCCTTTACAATGAGCAGTTCTTC
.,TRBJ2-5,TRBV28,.,CASSLPGQETQYF,TGTGCCAGCAGTTTGCCAGGTCAAGAGACCCAGTACTTC
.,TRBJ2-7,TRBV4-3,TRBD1,CASSRADRGLYEQYF,TGCGCCAGCAGCCGTGCAGACAGGGGGCTCTACGAGCAGTACTTC
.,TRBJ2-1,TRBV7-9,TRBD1,CASSLAWTGDREQFF,TGTGCCAGCAGCTTAGCATGGACAGGGGACCGAGAGCAGTTCTTC
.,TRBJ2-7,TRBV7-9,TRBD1,CASRTGAGIYEQYF,TGTGCCAGCAGGACAGGGGCGGGAATCTACGAGCAGTACTTC
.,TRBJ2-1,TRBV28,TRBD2,CASTTSGRIHEQFF,TGTGCCAGCACCACTAGCGGGAGGATCCATGAGCAGTTCTTC
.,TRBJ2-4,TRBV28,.,CASSPRARGNIQYF,TGTGCCAGCAGTCCCCGGGCCAGGGGCAACATTCAGTACTTC
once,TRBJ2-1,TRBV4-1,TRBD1,CASSQGQGWSEQFF,TGCGCCAGCAGCCAAGGACAGGGATGGAGTGAGCAGTTCTTC
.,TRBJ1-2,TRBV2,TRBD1,CASEDRDSNYGYTF,TGTGCCAGCGAAGACAGGGACTCTAACTATGGCTACACCTTC
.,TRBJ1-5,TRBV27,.,CASSLSRDQPQHF,TGTGCCAGCAGCCTAAGCCGGGATCAGCCCCAGCATTTT
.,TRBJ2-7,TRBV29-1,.,CSVKAVRSYEQSF,TGCAGCGTAAAAGCGGTCAGATCCTACGAGCAGTCCTTC
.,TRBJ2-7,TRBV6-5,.,CASSYSTLTYEQYF,TGTGCCAGCAGTTACTCGACACTTACATACGAGCAGTACTTC
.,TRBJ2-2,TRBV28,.,CASGRGRDPTGELFF,TGTGCCAGCGGGCGGGGGCGCGATCCCACCGGGGAGCTGTTTTTT
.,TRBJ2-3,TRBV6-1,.,CASSDGVATDTQYF,TGTGCCAGCAGTGACGGGGTGGCCACAGATACGCAGTATTTT
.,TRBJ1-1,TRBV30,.,CACYFHPDGAVF,TGTGCCTGCTATTTTCATCCCGATGGGGCAGTCTTT
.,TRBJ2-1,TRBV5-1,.,CASSLRGSSYNEQFF,TGCGCCAGCAGCTTGAGGGGGTCTTCCTACAATGAGCAGTTCTTC
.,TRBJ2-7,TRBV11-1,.,CASSPGGLVGYEQYF,TGTGCCAGCAGCCCCGGCGGGCTAGTTGGTTACGAGCAGTACTTC
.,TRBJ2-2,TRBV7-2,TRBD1,CASSAGQGNTGELFF,TGTGCCAGCAGCGCGGGACAGGGGAACACCGGGGAGCTGTTTTTT
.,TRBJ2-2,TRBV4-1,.,CASSQGQHNTGELFF,TGCGCCAGCAGCCAAGGACAGCACAACACCGGGGAGCTGTTTTTT
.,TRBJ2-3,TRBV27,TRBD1,CASGRGPGTDTQYF,TGTGCCAGCGGAAGGGGGCCTGGCACAGATACGCAGTATTTT
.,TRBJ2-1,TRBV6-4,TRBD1,CASSDSTGGNEQFF,TGTGCCAGCAGTGACTCGACAGGGGGCAATGAGCAGTTCTTC